This TCR beta chain was obtained from a study of blood T cell repertoires in COVID-19. The wider study: COVID-19 samples, acute and convalescent, were from the United States, Italy and Spain. Nucleic acid was either cDNA or gDNA, and it came from T cells, B-cell-depleted T cells, or PBMCs.

The V end lost 4 bases, the J end lost 1 base, and 14 bases lay between the germline ends. The CDR3 contains 16 residues. Germline CDR1 reads SGHRS; CDR2 reads YFSETQ. Study processing details: Reference gene primer amplification gave nucleated cell count estimates. Produced via immunoSEQ multiplex PCR; TCRdb's table is partial and in-frame only. V and J calls and clone size are copied from that table; D and trimming were computed from the DNA. The sample shows around 250,000 clones, 80% to 90% of them seen only once. The J gene is TRBJ2-2, the V gene TRBV5-1; tentatively, D is TRBD2 (6 bases). The TCR comes from a man older than 75 with acute or convalescent COVID-19. Source material: peripheral blood. CDR3 nucleotide sequence: TGCGCCAGCAGCCCCGGGGGAGGCGTGAACACCGGGGAGCTGTTTTTT. It is translated as CASSPGGGVNTGELFF.